The T cell receptor beta chain described here comes from a study of cytomegalovirus exposure and HLA in healthy donors. General study findings and limits: According to an earlier analysis, most TCR beta V segments yielded productive rearrangements about 90% or about 30% of the time. The CMV antigen specificity of a few CMV-associated chains was confirmed through in vitro analysis.

The V gene lost 4 bases and the J gene lost 4 bases, with 14 bases spanning the gap. CDR1 SGHRS and CDR2 YFSETQ come from the germline V gene. The CDR3 totals 14 residues. In the case of this clone: Its antigen is as yet unknown.

Use of 60 Vbeta and 13 Jbeta primers characterized the PCR. Sequencing used immunoSEQ multiplex PCR; TCRdb keeps in-frame clones, though not all of them. Among 120,000 to 150,000 clones, around 84% were seen once, and the ten largest hold around 2.5%. The TCR comes from a boy aged 2-9 years in good health and CMV-seronegative. What was sequenced was PBMCs. The chain joins TRBV5-1 to TRBJ1-2; no reliable D call. The CDR3 DNA sequence: TGCGCCAGCAGCCCCATAATGACAAGCTATGGCTACACCTTC. Its protein product is CASSPIMTSYGYTF.